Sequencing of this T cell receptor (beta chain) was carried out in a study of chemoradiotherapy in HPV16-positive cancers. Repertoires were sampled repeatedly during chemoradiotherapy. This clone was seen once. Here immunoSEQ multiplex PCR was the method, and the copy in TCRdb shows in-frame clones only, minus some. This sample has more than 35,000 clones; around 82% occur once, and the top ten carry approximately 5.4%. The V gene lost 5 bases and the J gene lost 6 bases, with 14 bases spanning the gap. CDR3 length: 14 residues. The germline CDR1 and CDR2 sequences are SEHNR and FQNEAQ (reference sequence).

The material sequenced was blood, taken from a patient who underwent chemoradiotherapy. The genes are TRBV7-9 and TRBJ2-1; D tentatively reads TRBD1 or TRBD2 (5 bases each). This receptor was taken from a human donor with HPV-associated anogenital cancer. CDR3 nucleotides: TGTGCCAGCAGCCCGGGACCTACCGGCAATGAGCAGTTCTTC. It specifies CASSPGPTGNEQFF.